This T cell receptor (beta chain) was identified during a study of blood T cell repertoires in COVID-19. Unmatched junction bases numbered 15, after V lost 6 bases and J lost 3 bases. Germline V lookup: CDR1 SQVTM, CDR2 ANQGSEA. This CDR3 has 16 residues. Authors' data handling: Reference gene primer amplification gave estimated nucleated cell counts. Method: immunoSEQ multiplex PCR; TCRdb's copy keeps in-frame clones and lacks some. The DNA gave D and trimming, while V, J and clone size come from that table. The data hold 74,000 or so clones, with 80% to 90% observed a single time. V and J are TRBV29-1 and TRBJ1-1, with 8 bases matching TRBD1. Sequencing was done on a sample of peripheral blood. This receptor was taken from a man between 50 and 59 years old with acute or convalescent COVID-19. CDR3 bases: TGCAGCGTGTTCGGGACAGGCGATCTGGGGGACACTGAAGCTTTCTTT. Its translation: CSVFGTGDLGDTEAFF.